This T cell receptor beta chain derives from a study of glioma-infiltrating T cells after dendritic cell vaccination. Study overall: Dendritic cell vaccination trial patients had either newly diagnosed or recurrent glioblastoma.

V trimming: 4 bases; J trimming: 4 bases; junction bases outside the gene matches: 17. Germline V gives CDR1 SGHNT, CDR2 YYREEE (reference sequence). The CDR3 has 18 amino acids. Input was approximately 2.2 ug genomic DNA, or all available if less. The primer mix had 60 V beta and 13 J beta primers. Assay used: immunoSEQ multiplex PCR; TCRdb lists only in-frame clones, some missing. The repertoire holds about 32,000 clones, with 85% to 95% as singletons. The rearrangement joins TRBV5-4 to TRBJ1-2, with 9 bases identical to TRBD1. The starting material was blood, obtained before dendritic cell vaccination. This sequence originates from a human donor with glioblastoma. The chain's CDR3 is CASSPEPGQGLLAYGYTF. DNA for the CDR3: TGTGCCAGCAGCCCCGAACCGGGACAGGGTCTTCTAGCCTATGGCTACACCTTC.